The sequence of this TCR beta chain was determined in a study of T cells in Graves' hyperthyroidism and ophthalmopathy. General study results and limits: Blood samples included most of the expanded thyroid clonotypes exceeding 0.001. Progression to ophthalmopathy was predicted a median of approximately 6.4 months early. A model of 13 V-J features distinguished ophthalmopathy from stable hyperthyroidism.

This CDR3 spans 12 amino acids. Trimming took off 11 bases at V and 6 bases at J, with 16 bases between the two ends. Germline CDR1 and CDR2: SNHLY and FYNNEI. With respect to this clonotype: The antigen remains undetermined.

The investigators amplified TCR beta CDR3 regions from RNA transcripts. HTBI primers were used for first-round RT-PCR of the TCR CDR3. TCRdb called the multiplex PCR reads again in MiXCR, with one record for every CDR3 protein. Of about 840,000 distinct CDR3 sequences listed, 38% were seen once; the top ten hold about 8.9%. Used for diagnoses were clinical symptoms, serum thyroxine and TRAb, thyroid ultrasound and orbital computed tomography. The TCR comes from a man aged 18 to 29 with Graves' hyperthyroidism. Sequencing used blood. This chain uses TRBV2 with TRBJ1-2; a possible D gene is TRBD1 (6 bases). CDR3 region: CAAAGGRDGYTF. CDR3 nucleotides: TGTGCCGCAGCGGGGGGGCGGGATGGCTACACCTTC.